These T cell receptor beta chains were read from a single sample in a study of regulatory T cells in long-lasting Graves disease. TCRdb analysed the multiplex PCR reads with MiXCR anew, one entry per CDR3 protein. The data contain 350,000 to 550,000 distinct CDR3 sequences, just under 15% of them singletons. This sample was also put to use in a study of T cells in Graves' hyperthyroidism and ophthalmopathy.

Sample: peripheral blood mononuclear cells (PBMCs), taken at new diagnosis, from a patient treated with antithyroid drugs. The receptors were sampled from a young woman with Graves disease. Each CDR3 is given with its conserved first and last residue. Each record gives: J gene, V gene, D gene, clone size, CDR3 protein, CDR3 DNA. A D gene is named only where the DNA matches it firmly. Size is omitted from some rows. Given values are once, few, many or a class for expanded clones.

TRBJ2-1 | TRBV6-1 | NA | many | CASSGWTLPGSEQFF | TGTGCCAGCAGCGGCTGGACCCTTCCGGGGAGTGAGCAGTTCTTC
TRBJ2-3 | TRBV19 | NA | many | CASSIRITDTQYF | TGTGCCAGTAGTATCAGGATCACAGATACGCAGTATTTT
TRBJ2-1 | TRBV7-2 | TRBD2 | many | CASSITGTSGYNEQFF | TGTGCCAGCAGCATAACCGGGACTAGCGGCTACAATGAGCAGTTCTTC
TRBJ2-5 | TRBV6-9 | NA | NA | CASSYPLGEGTETQYF | TGTGCCAGCAGTTACCCGCTCGGGGAAGGGACAGAGACCCAGTACTTC
TRBJ2-2 | TRBV5-5 | NA | many | CASSPGRNTGELFF | TGTGCCAGCAGCCCGGGGAGGAACACCGGGGAGCTGTTTTTT
TRBJ2-2 | TRBV5-1 | NA | NA | CASRYGELTGELFF | TGCGCCAGCCGCTACGGGGAGTTGACCGGGGAGCTGTTTTTT
TRBJ2-2 | TRBV6-1 | TRBD1 | few | CASSGLTGQGNRELFF | TGTGCCAGCAGTGGGTTGACGGGACAGGGGAACAGGGAGCTGTTTTTT
TRBJ2-5 | TRBV11-2 | NA | many | CASSLWGESFQETQYF | TGTGCCAGCAGCTTATGGGGGGAATCATTCCAAGAGACCCAGTACTTC
TRBJ1-1 | TRBV28 | NA | NA | CASKTPADTEAFF | TGTGCCAGCAAAACCCCGGCGGACACTGAAGCTTTCTTT
TRBJ1-1 | TRBV27 | TRBD1 | few | CASRLAGGTEAFF | TGTGCCAGCAGATTAGCAGGGGGCACTGAAGCTTTCTTT
TRBJ2-7 | TRBV19 | NA | once | CASSIRAGSYEQYF | TGTGCCAGTAGTATTAGGGCGGGATCCTACGAGCAGTACTTC
TRBJ2-1 | TRBV4-1 | NA | few | CASRQVDVTSPRNEQFF | TGCGCCAGCAGACAAGTAGACGTGACTAGTCCCCGCAATGAGCAGTTCTTC
TRBJ1-5 | TRBV10-3 | NA | many | CAISRVAGNQPQHF | TGTGCCATCAGTAGGGTCGCTGGAAATCAGCCCCAGCATTTT